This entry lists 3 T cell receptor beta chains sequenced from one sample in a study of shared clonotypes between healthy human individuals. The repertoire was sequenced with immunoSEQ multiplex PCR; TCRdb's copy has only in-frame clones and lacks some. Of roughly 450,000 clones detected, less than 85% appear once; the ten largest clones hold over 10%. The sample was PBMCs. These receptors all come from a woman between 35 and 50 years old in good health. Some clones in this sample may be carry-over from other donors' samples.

CDR3 amino acids: CASSSTGGETQYF. The CDR3 nucleotides are TGCGCCAGCAGCTCGACAGGGGGAGAGACCCAGTACTTC. The chain has TRBV5-1 and TRBJ2-5, with 9 bases aligning to TRBD1. CDR1 and CDR2 from the germline V gene are SGHRS and YFSETQ. The CDR3 is 13 residues long. V shed 3 bases and J 4 bases; nucleotides not matched to a gene: 1.

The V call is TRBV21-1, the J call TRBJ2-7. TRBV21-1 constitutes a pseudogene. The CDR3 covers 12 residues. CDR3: CASSGVAYEQYF. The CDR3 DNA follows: TGTGCCAGCAGCGGGGTGGCCTACGAGCAGTACTTC.

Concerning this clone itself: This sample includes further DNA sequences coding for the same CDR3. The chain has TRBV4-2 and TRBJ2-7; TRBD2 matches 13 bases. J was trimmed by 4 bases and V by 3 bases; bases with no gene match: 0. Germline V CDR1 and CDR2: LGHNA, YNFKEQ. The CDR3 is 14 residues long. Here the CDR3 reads CASSQGLAGYEQYF. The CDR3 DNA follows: TGTGCCAGCAGCCAGGGACTAGCGGGGTACGAGCAGTACTTC.